The clone carrying this T cell receptor beta chain was observed a handful of times. The authors ran a second PCR of about 6 to 11 cycles using a sample-barcoded 5' primer and a J-beta primer mix. In TCRdb, the 5' RACE reads were re-called with MiXCR into one record per CDR3 protein. The sample carries 1,800,000 or so distinct CDR3 sequences, approximately 39% recorded once. These data are taken from a study of blood T cells in healthy people across ages. This CDR3 is 15 amino acids long. In germline, CDR1 is SQVTM, CDR2 ANQGSEA. The receptor was derived from a human donor in good health. The chain uses TRBV29-1 and TRBJ2-7; TRBD1 aligns across 11 bases. The J call could be wrong; TRBJ2-5 is a better fit for the DNA end. What was sequenced was blood. CDR3 residues: CSGDPGTGGYKTQYF. The CDR3 coding sequence is TGCAGCGGGGATCCCGGGACAGGGGGTTACAAGACCCAGTACTTC.